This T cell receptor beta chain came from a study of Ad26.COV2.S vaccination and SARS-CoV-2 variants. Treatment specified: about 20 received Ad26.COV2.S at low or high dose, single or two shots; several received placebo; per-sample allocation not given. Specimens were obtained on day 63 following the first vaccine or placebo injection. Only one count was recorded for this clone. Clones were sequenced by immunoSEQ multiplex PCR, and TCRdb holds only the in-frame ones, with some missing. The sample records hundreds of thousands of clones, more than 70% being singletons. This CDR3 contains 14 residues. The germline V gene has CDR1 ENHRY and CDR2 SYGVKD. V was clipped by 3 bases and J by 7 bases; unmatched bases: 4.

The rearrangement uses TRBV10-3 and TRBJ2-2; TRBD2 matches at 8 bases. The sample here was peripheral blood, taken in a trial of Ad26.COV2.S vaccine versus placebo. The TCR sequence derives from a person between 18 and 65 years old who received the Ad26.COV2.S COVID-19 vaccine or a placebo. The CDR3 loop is CAISEIAGSGELFF. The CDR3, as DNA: TGTGCCATCAGTGAAATAGCGGGGAGCGGGGAGCTGTTTTTT.